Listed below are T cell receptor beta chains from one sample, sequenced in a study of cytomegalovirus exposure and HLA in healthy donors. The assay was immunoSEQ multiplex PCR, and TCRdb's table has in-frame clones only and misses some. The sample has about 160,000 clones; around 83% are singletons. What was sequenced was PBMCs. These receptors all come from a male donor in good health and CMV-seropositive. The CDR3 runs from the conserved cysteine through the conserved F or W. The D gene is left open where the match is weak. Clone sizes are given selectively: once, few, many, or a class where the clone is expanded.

CASSYSTRRGSPLHF,TGTGCCAGCAGTTACTCTACAAGACGGGGATCACCCCTCCACTTT,NA,TRBJ1-6,NA,TRBV6-5
CAWSQAISNQPQHF,TGTGCCTGGAGTCAGGCGATTAGCAATCAGCCCCAGCATTTT,NA,TRBJ1-5,NA,TRBV30
CAWSAGTAAAAFF,TGTGCCTGGAGTGCCGGGACAGCGGCCGCAGCTTTCTTT,NA,TRBJ1-1,TRBD1,TRBV30
CASSRRGDNEQFF,TGTGCCAGCTCACGCAGGGGGGACAATGAGCAGTTCTTC,NA,TRBJ2-1,NA,TRBV18
CASSQDQNLYNEQFF,TGCGCCAGCAGCCAAGATCAGAATCTTTACAATGAGCAGTTCTTC,NA,TRBJ2-1,NA,TRBV4-3
CATSRSPGRDYGYTF,TGTGCCACCAGCAGATCGCCAGGGAGGGACTATGGCTACACCTTC,once,TRBJ1-2,NA,TRBV15
CASSITRRAYEQYF,TGTGCCAGTAGTATTACGCGGAGGGCCTACGAGCAGTACTTC,NA,TRBJ2-7,NA,TRBV19
CASSPSRGSGYEQYF,TGTGCCAGCAGCCCATCCCGCGGGAGCGGCTACGAGCAGTACTTC,NA,TRBJ2-7,TRBD2,TRBV9
CASSVGGTGDNEQFF,TGTGCCAGCAGCGTCGGCGGGACAGGAGACAATGAGCAGTTCTTC,NA,TRBJ2-1,TRBD1,TRBV9
CASSPNKVSKTEAFF,TGTGCCAGCAGCCCAAACAAAGTTTCAAAGACTGAAGCTTTCTTT,NA,TRBJ1-1,NA,TRBV7-2
CASRESRGRTEAFF,TGTGCCAGCAGGGAATCGCGGGGGAGGACTGAAGCTTTCTTT,NA,TRBJ1-1,NA,TRBV28
CASSPGRLAASTDTQYF,TGTGCCAGCAGCCCAGGGAGACTAGCGGCGAGCACAGATACGCAGTATTTT,NA,TRBJ2-3,TRBD2,TRBV27
CASSPARQGDGYTF,TGTGCCAGCAGTCCCGCCCGACAGGGCGATGGCTACACCTTC,NA,TRBJ1-2,TRBD1,TRBV7-7
CAGTGVGDTQYF,TGTGCCGGCACGGGAGTAGGTGATACGCAGTATTTT,NA,TRBJ2-3,NA,TRBV2
CASSNTGTRGEQYF,TGTGCCAGCAGCAACACCGGGACTAGGGGCGAGCAGTACTTC,few,TRBJ2-7,TRBD2,TRBV6-6
CASVGGNTGELFF,TGTGCCAGCGTAGGGGGGAACACCGGGGAGCTGTTTTTT,NA,TRBJ2-2,NA,TRBV5-6
CASSLWGDPTGVTQYF,TGTGCCAGCAGCTTATGGGGGGATCCTACTGGGGTGACCCAGTACTTC,NA,TRBJ2-5,NA,TRBV7-2
CASSSPGELEAFF,TGTGCCAGCAGTTCCCCCGGGGAGCTTGAAGCTTTCTTT,NA,TRBJ1-1,NA,TRBV28
CASSEAGKRSEKLFF,TGTGCCAGCAGTGAAGCGGGGAAGAGAAGTGAAAAACTGTTTTTT,NA,TRBJ1-4,NA,TRBV25-1
CATSRSPGAGEGDTQYF,TGTGCCACCAGCAGATCCCCGGGGGCGGGGGAGGGAGATACGCAGTATTTT,NA,TRBJ2-3,NA,TRBV15
CASSPRATPGETQYF,TGTGCCAGCAGCCCCCGAGCTACTCCCGGGGAGACCCAGTACTTC,NA,TRBJ2-5,NA,TRBV11-2
CAWSGAGGAAKNSQYF,TGTGCCTGGAGTGGGGCGGGAGGAGCGGCCAAAAACAGTCAGTACTTC,NA,TRBJ2-4,TRBD2,TRBV30
CASSIKRLDTQYF,TGTGCCAGCAGTATAAAACGACTAGATACGCAGTATTTT,NA,TRBJ2-3,NA,TRBV27
CASSMNSGRAGEQFF,TGTGCCAGCAGCATGAATAGCGGGAGGGCCGGCGAGCAGTTCTTC,NA,TRBJ2-1,TRBD2,TRBV9
CASGPGMVQPQHF,TGCGCCAGCGGGCCAGGGATGGTCCAGCCCCAGCATTTT,NA,TRBJ1-5,NA,TRBV10-2
CASSLTWGTVDNEQFF,TGTGCCAGCAGCCTAACCTGGGGGACAGTGGACAATGAGCAGTTCTTC,NA,TRBJ2-1,TRBD1,TRBV11-2
CASSLPGTGPNTEAFF,TGTGCCAGCAGTTTACCCGGGACAGGACCGAACACTGAAGCTTTCTTT,NA,TRBJ1-1,TRBD1,TRBV27
CANSPHGYAGYTF,TGTGCCAATAGTCCACACGGGTACGCTGGCTACACCTTC,NA,TRBJ1-2,NA,TRBV27
CASSLAGNSGGEQFF,TGTGCCAGCAGCTTGGCCGGAAATTCGGGGGGGGAGCAGTTCTTC,few,TRBJ2-1,TRBD2,TRBV5-4
CASSPRFTDTQYF,TGTGCCAGCAGTCCTCGGTTCACAGATACGCAGTATTTT,NA,TRBJ2-3,NA,TRBV2
CASSFATSGSYGQYF,TGTGCCAGCAGCTTTGCGACTAGCGGGAGTTATGGGCAGTACTTC,NA,TRBJ2-7,TRBD2,TRBV5-4
CAWRGTGSVEKLFF,TGTGCCTGGAGAGGGACAGGGTCTGTTGAAAAACTGTTTTTT,NA,TRBJ1-4,TRBD1,TRBV30
CASSIDTGAGTSGYTF,TGTGCCAGTAGTATAGATACAGGGGCTGGTACGTCTGGCTACACCTTC,NA,TRBJ1-2,TRBD1,TRBV19
CAWSAYQGARNQPQHF,TGTGCCTGGAGTGCCTACCAGGGGGCTAGGAATCAGCCCCAGCATTTT,NA,TRBJ1-5,TRBD1,TRBV30
CASSYRGSYYGYTF,TGTGCCAGCAGTTACAGGGGATCGTACTATGGCTACACCTTC,NA,TRBJ1-2,NA,TRBV6-5
CASSGDYHTQYF,TGTGCCAGCAGCGGGGACTACCATACGCAGTATTTT,NA,TRBJ2-3,TRBD2,TRBV5-4
CASSVGGQGSEQYF,TGTGCCAGCAGCGTAGGTGGACAGGGAAGCGAGCAGTACTTC,NA,TRBJ2-7,TRBD1,TRBV9
CASSLTGTGGYEQYF,TGTGCCAGCAGTCTCACCGGGACAGGGGGTTACGAGCAGTACTTC,NA,TRBJ2-7,TRBD1,TRBV28
CASSPGGNSQYF,TGTGCCAGCAGCCCTGGAGGAAACAGTCAGTACTTC,NA,TRBJ2-4,NA,TRBV9
CASSSGTASSRYGYTF,TGTGCCAGCAGCTCTGGGACAGCCTCTAGTCGCTATGGCTACACCTTC,NA,TRBJ1-2,TRBD1,TRBV7-2
CASSISGRIQYF,TGTGCCAGTAGTATTAGCGGGAGGATTCAGTACTTC,NA,TRBJ2-4,TRBD2,TRBV19
CASSSPGQGYEQYF,TGTGCCAGCAGTTCTCCGGGACAAGGCTACGAGCAGTACTTC,NA,TRBJ2-7,NA,TRBV28
CSVVSIGNTIYF,TGCAGCGTCGTATCTATTGGAAACACCATATATTTT,few,TRBJ1-3,NA,TRBV29-1
CATARTEAYNEQFF,TGCGCTACAGCCCGGACAGAAGCCTACAATGAGCAGTTCTTC,NA,TRBJ2-1,NA,TRBV5-1
CASSSAGGDGANVLTF,TGTGCCAGCAGTTCGGCCGGGGGGGATGGGGCCAACGTCCTGACTTTC,NA,TRBJ2-6,TRBD2,TRBV6-4
CASSQARGPRGPQPQHF,TGTGCCAGCAGCCAAGCAAGGGGGCCCCGAGGACCACAGCCCCAGCATTTT,NA,TRBJ1-5,TRBD1,TRBV14
CASSWGTGNEQFF,TGTGCCAGCAGCTGGGGAACAGGGAATGAGCAGTTCTTC,NA,TRBJ2-1,NA,TRBV5-6
CASSYRTGSYEQYF,TGCGCCAGCAGCTATCGGACAGGTTCCTACGAGCAGTACTTC,few,TRBJ2-7,TRBD1,TRBV4-1
CASSPGQAANYGYTF,TGTGCCAGCAGCCCCGGACAGGCAGCCAACTATGGCTACACCTTC,NA,TRBJ1-2,TRBD1,TRBV28
CASVERGRRNEQFF,TGTGCCAGCGTAGAAAGGGGGAGAAGAAATGAGCAGTTCTTC,NA,TRBJ2-1,NA,TRBV13
CASIDHGSSTDTQYF,TGTGCCAGCATTGATCACGGGAGCAGCACAGATACGCAGTATTTT,NA,TRBJ2-3,NA,TRBV6-1
CAWTQRERDTQYF,TGTGCCTGGACTCAGCGGGAGCGGGATACGCAGTATTTT,few,TRBJ2-3,TRBD2,TRBV30
CASSLEQHGEQYF,TGTGCCAGCAGCTTGGAACAGCATGGGGAGCAGTACTTC,once,TRBJ2-7,NA,TRBV5-4